These T cell receptor beta chains were read from a single sample in a study of blood T cell repertoires in COVID-19. Clones were read by immunoSEQ multiplex PCR, and TCRdb kept only the in-frame ones, dropping some. The table shows about 140,000 clones, with around 87% occurring only once. The sequenced sample consisted of peripheral blood. The receptor set was obtained from a human donor in a cohort sampled during active COVID-19. Both conserved end residues are part of each CDR3. The D gene is left open where the match is weak. Rows give clone size only sometimes, using once, few, many, or a class for an expanded clone.

V gene	D gene	clone size	J gene	CDR3 protein	CDR3 DNA
TRBV4-2	TRBD2	.	TRBJ2-7	CASSRAGETYEQYF	TGTGCCAGCAGCCGGGCGGGGGAAACCTACGAGCAGTACTTC
TRBV5-1	TRBD1	.	TRBJ1-1	CASSPRPGQGGTEAFF	TGCGCCAGCAGCCCGAGGCCGGGACAGGGGGGAACTGAAGCTTTCTTT
TRBV5-4	TRBD1	.	TRBJ1-3	CASSRDRSSGNTIYF	TGTGCCAGCAGCAGGGACAGGAGCTCTGGAAACACCATATATTTT
TRBV6-1	.	.	TRBJ1-6	CASSDWGERSPLHF	TGTGCCAGCAGTGATTGGGGCGAGAGATCACCCCTCCACTTT
TRBV6-5	TRBD1	.	TRBJ1-6	CASSHRGYNSPLHF	TGTGCCAGCAGCCACAGGGGATATAATTCACCCCTCCACTTT
TRBV7-9	.	.	TRBJ2-1	CASSPPQGNEQFF	TGTGCCAGCAGCCCCCCCCAGGGCAATGAGCAGTTCTTC
TRBV4-1	.	.	TRBJ2-7	CASSQGRSSYEQYF	TGCGCCAGCAGCCAAGGTAGGAGCTCCTACGAGCAGTACTTC
TRBV7-8	.	once	TRBJ1-6	CASSLARGTRNSPLHF	TGTGCCAGCAGCTTAGCGCGGGGGACACGGAATTCACCCCTCCACTTT
TRBV28	.	.	TRBJ1-2	CASVDPGHGYTF	TGTGCCAGCGTCGATCCAGGGCATGGCTACACCTTC
TRBV7-8	TRBD1	.	TRBJ2-2	CASSHRGAAGELFF	TGTGCCAGCAGCCACAGGGGGGCGGCCGGGGAGCTGTTTTTT
TRBV5-1	.	.	TRBJ1-1	CASWRGRGEKTFF	TGCGCCAGCTGGCGTGGCAGGGGTGAGAAAACTTTCTTT
TRBV11-1	TRBD1	.	TRBJ2-1	CASSLGTGNKNEQFF	TGTGCCAGCAGCTTAGGGACAGGGAATAAGAATGAGCAGTTCTTC
TRBV7-9	.	once	TRBJ2-2	CASSSALREYTGELFF	TGTGCCAGCAGCTCTGCTTTGAGGGAGTACACCGGGGAGCTGTTTTTT
TRBV9	.	.	TRBJ1-6	CASSVGRGFYSPLHF	TGTGCCAGCAGCGTAGGGCGAGGGTTTTATTCACCCCTCCACTTT
TRBV27	.	few	TRBJ2-3	CASGERAGFTDTQYF	TGTGCCAGCGGAGAAAGGGCGGGATTCACAGATACGCAGTATTTT
TRBV5-1	TRBD1	.	TRBJ2-1	CASSRDRTINEQFF	TGCGCCAGCAGCAGGGACAGGACCATCAATGAGCAGTTCTTC
TRBV20-1	.	.	TRBJ1-2	CSAQTGEGYTF	TGCAGTGCACAAACTGGGGAGGGCTACACCTTC
TRBV5-3	TRBD1	.	TRBJ2-7	CARSTPDRDRHEQYF	TGTGCCAGAAGCACCCCAGACAGGGACCGGCACGAGCAGTACTTC
TRBV7-8	TRBD2	once	TRBJ2-5	CASSRRGLALETQYF	TGTGCCAGCAGCCGCCGGGGACTAGCGCTAGAGACCCAGTACTTC
TRBV4-1	TRBD2	.	TRBJ2-1	CASSSSGTSGGHNEQFF	TGCGCCAGCAGCTCCTCCGGGACTAGCGGGGGCCACAATGAGCAGTTCTTC
TRBV7-2	TRBD2	.	TRBJ2-7	CASSLGSRLAHSYEQYF	TGTGCCAGCAGCTTAGGTTCGCGACTAGCGCATTCCTACGAGCAGTACTTC
TRBV7-3	TRBD2	.	TRBJ2-5	CASSLSGGAETQYF	TGTGCCAGCAGCTTAAGCGGGGGGGCGGAGACCCAGTACTTC
TRBV5-6	TRBD1	.	TRBJ1-5	CASSLGQGYNQPQHF	TGTGCCAGCAGCTTGGGACAGGGCTACAATCAGCCCCAGCATTTT
TRBV28	.	.	TRBJ1-5	CASSLRGNGNQPQHF	TGTGCCAGCAGTTTAAGAGGGAATGGCAATCAGCCCCAGCATTTT
TRBV7-9	.	.	TRBJ2-2	CASSSGQTRGELFF	TGTGCCAGCAGCTCAGGACAGACCAGGGGGGAGCTGTTTTTT
TRBV30	.	.	TRBJ1-5	CAWSVEGRGHQPQHF	TGTGCCTGGAGTGTGGAGGGACGAGGTCATCAGCCCCAGCATTTT
TRBV7-9	.	few	TRBJ2-2	CATRGGRLGAGELFF	TGTGCCACCCGCGGAGGGCGCCTAGGAGCCGGGGAGCTGTTTTTT
TRBV3-1/TRBV3-2	TRBD2	.	TRBJ2-5	CASSHPSRGLAGQETQYF	TGTGCCAGCAGCCATCCCTCCCGGGGACTAGCGGGTCAAGAGACCCAGTACTTC
TRBV7-8	TRBD2	.	TRBJ2-2	CASSSPPSGNTGELFF	TGTGCCAGCAGCTCCCCTCCTAGCGGGAACACCGGGGAGCTGTTTTTT
TRBV2	TRBD1	.	TRBJ2-3	CASRETGGPDTQYF	TGTGCCAGCAGAGAAACAGGGGGACCAGATACGCAGTATTTT
TRBV10-2	.	.	TRBJ1-2	CASSDGDYGYTF	TGCGCCAGCAGTGACGGGGACTATGGCTACACCTTC